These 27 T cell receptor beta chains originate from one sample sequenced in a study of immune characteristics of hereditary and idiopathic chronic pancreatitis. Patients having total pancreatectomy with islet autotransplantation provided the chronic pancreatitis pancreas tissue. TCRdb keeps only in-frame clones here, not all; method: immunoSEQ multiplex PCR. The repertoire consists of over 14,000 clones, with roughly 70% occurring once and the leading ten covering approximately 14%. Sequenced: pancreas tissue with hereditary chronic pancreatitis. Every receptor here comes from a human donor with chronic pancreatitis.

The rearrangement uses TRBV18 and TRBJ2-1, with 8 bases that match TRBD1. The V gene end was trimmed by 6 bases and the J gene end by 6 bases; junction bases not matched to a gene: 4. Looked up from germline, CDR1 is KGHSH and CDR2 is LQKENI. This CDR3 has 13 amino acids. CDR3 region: CASSSTGGNEQFF. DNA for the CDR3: TGTGCCAGCTCGTCCACAGGGGGCAATGAGCAGTTCTTC.

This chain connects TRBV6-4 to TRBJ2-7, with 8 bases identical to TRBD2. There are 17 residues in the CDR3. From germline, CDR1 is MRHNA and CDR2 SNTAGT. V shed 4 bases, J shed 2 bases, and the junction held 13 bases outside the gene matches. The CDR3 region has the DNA TGTGCCAGCAGTGGTATCGGAGCGGGACTAGGGGCCTACGAGCAGTACTTC. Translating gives CASSGIGAGLGAYEQYF.

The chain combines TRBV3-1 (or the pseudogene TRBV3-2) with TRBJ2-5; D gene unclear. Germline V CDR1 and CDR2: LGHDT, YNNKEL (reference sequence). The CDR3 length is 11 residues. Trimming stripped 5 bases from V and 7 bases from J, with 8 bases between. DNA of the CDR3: TGTGCCAGCAGCGTGCAATGGACCCAGTACTTC. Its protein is CASSVQWTQYF.

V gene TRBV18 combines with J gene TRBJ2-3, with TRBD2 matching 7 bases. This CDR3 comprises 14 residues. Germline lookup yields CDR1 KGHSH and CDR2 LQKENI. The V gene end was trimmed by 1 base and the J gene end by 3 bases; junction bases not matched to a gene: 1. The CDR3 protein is CASSPREGTDTQYF. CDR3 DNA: TGTGCCAGCTCACCACGGGAGGGGACAGATACGCAGTATTTT. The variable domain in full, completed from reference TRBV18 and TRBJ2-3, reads NAGVMQNPRHLVRRRGQEARLRCSPMKGHSHVYWYRQLPEEGLKFMVYLQKENIIDESGMPKERFSAEFPKEGPSILRIQQVVRGDSAAYFCASSPREGTDTQYFGPGTRLTVL.

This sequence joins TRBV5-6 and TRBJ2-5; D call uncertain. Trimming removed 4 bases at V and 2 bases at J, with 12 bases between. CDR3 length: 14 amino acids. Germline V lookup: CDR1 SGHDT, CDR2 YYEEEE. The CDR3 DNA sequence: TGTGCCAGCAGCCCTACCCCCACTCAAGAGACCCAGTACTTC. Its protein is CASSPTPTQETQYF.

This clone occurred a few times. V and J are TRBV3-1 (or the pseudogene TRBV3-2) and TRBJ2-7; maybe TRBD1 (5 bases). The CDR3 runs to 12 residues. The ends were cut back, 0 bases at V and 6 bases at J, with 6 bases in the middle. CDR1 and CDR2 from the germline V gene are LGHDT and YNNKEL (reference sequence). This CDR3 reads CASSQEGREQYF. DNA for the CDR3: TGTGCCAGCAGCCAAGAGGGGCGCGAGCAGTACTTC.

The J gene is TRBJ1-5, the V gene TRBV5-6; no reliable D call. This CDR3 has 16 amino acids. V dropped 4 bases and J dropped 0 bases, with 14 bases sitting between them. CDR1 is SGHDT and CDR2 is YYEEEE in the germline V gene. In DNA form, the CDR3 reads TGTGCCAGCAGCCTATGGACGGACTATAGCAATCAGCCCCAGCATTTT. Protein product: CASSLWTDYSNQPQHF.

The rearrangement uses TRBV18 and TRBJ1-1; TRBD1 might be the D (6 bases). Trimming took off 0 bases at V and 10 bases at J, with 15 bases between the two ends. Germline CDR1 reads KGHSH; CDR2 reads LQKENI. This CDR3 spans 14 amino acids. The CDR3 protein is CASSPPGGSDGAFF. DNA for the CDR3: TGTGCCAGCTCACCACCAGGGGGAAGTGATGGAGCTTTCTTT. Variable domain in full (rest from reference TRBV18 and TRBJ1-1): NAGVMQNPRHLVRRRGQEARLRCSPMKGHSHVYWYRQLPEEGLKFMVYLQKENIIDESGMPKERFSAEFPKEGPSILRIQQVVRGDSAAYFCASSPPGGSDGAFFGQGTRLTVV.

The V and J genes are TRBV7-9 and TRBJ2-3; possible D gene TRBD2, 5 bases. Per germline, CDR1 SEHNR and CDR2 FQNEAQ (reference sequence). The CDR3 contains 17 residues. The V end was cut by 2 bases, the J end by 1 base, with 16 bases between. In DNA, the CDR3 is TGTGCCAGCAGCTTAATGGGAGCCCCGGGTGGCACAGATACGCAGTATTTT. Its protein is CASSLMGAPGGTDTQYF. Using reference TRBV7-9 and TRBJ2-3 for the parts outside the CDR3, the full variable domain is DTGVSQNPRHKITKRGQNVTFRCDPISEHNRLYWYRQTLGQGPEFLTYFQNEAQLEKSRLLSDRFSAERPKGSFSTLEIQRTEQGDSAMYLCASSLMGAPGGTDTQYFGPGTRLTVL.

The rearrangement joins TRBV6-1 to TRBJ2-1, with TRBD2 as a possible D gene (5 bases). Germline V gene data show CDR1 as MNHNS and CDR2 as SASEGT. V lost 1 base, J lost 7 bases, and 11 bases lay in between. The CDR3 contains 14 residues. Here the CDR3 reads CASSEEARRNEQFF. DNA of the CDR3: TGTGCCAGCAGTGAAGAGGCGCGGAGGAATGAGCAGTTCTTC.

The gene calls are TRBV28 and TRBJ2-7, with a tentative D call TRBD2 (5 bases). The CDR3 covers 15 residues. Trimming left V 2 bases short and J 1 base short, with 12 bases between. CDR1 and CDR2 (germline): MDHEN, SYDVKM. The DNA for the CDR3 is TGTGCCAGCAGTTTAGTGGAGGAAGGATCCTACGAGCAGTACTTC. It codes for CASSLVEEGSYEQYF.

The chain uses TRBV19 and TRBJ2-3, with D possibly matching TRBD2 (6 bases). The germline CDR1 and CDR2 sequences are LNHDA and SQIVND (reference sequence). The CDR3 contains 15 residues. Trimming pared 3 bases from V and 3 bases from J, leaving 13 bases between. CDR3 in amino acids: CASSIRREWTDTQYF. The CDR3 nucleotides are TGTGCCAGTAGTATCAGGAGGGAGTGGACAGATACGCAGTATTTT.

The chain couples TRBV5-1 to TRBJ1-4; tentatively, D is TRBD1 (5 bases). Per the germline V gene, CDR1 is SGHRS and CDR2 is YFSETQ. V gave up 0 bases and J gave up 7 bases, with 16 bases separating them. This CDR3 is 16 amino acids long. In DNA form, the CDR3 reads TGCGCCAGCAGCTTGGGGTCCATAGGGGTAGCTGAAAAACTGTTTTTT. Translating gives CASSLGSIGVAEKLFF.

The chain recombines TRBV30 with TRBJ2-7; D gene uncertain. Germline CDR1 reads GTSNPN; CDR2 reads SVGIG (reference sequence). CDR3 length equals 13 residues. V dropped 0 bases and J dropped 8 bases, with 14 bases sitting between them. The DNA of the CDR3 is TGTGCCTGGAGTGTAGCTGGGCGCAGGCAGCAGTACTTC. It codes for CAWSVAGRRQQYF.

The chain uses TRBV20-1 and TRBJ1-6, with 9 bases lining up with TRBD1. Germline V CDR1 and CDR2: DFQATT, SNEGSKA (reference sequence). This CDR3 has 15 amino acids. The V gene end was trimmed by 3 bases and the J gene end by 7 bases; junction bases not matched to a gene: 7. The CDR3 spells CSASQLGQGNSPLHF. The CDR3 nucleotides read TGCAGTGCTAGTCAGTTGGGACAGGGAAATTCACCCCTCCACTTT.

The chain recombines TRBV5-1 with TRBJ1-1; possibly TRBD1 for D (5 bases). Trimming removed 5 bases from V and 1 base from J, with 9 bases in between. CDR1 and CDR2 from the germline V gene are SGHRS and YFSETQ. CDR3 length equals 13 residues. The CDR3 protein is CASREGQNTEAFF. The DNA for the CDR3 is TGCGCCAGCAGGGAGGGGCAGAACACTGAAGCTTTCTTT.

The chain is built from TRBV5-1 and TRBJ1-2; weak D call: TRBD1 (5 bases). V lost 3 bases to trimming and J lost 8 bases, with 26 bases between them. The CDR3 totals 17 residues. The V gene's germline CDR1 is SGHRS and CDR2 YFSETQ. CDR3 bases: TGCGCCAGCAGCTCCTCCCTAAGGTCAGGGAGGGTCCACGGCTACACCTTC. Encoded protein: CASSSSLRSGRVHGYTF.

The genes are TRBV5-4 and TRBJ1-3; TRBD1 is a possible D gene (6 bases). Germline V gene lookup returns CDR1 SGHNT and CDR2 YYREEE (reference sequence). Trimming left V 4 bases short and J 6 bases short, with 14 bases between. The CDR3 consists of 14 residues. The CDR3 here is CASSKQGLENTIYF. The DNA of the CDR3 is TGTGCCAGCAGCAAACAGGGACTGGAAAACACCATATATTTT.

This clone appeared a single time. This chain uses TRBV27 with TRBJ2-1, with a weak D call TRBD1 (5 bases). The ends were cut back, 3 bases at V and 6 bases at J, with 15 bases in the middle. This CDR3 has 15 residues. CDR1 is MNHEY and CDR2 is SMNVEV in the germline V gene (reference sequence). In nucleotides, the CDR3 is TGTGCCAGCAGTTTTTGGGCAGGGTCGTCCAATGAGCAGTTCTTC. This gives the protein CASSFWAGSSNEQFF.

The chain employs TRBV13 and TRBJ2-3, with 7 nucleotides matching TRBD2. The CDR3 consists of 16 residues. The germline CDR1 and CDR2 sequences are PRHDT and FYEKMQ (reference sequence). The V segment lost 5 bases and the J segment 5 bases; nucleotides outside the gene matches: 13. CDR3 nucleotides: TGTGCCAGCAGCCTGAGGATCGGGGGGTGGGTAGATACGCAGTATTTT. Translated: CASSLRIGGWVDTQYF.

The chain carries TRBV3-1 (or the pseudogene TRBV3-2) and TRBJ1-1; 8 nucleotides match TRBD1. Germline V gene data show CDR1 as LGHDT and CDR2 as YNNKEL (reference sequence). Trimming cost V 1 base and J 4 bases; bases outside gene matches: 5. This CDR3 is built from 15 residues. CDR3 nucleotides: TGTGCCAGCAGCCAAGCCGGACAGGGACCCACTGAAGCTTTCTTT. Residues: CASSQAGQGPTEAFF.

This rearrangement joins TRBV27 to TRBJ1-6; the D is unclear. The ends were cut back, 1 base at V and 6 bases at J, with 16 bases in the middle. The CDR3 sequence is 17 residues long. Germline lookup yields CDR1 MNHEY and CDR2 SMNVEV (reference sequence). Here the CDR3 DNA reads TGTGCCAGCAGTTTATTGTTGATCAAGAGTGGTAATTCACCCCTCCACTTT. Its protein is CASSLLLIKSGNSPLHF.

The CDR3 loop reads CASSSRGDRDEKLFF. In DNA, the CDR3 is TGTGCCAGCAGCTCCAGGGGGGATCGGGATGAAAAACTGTTTTTT. The chain carries TRBV5-4 and TRBJ1-4; 7 bases are a match to TRBD1. The CDR3 covers 15 residues. V was pared by 3 bases and J by 6 bases, with 8 bases of the junction left unmatched. Germline lookup yields CDR1 SGHNT and CDR2 YYREEE (reference sequence).

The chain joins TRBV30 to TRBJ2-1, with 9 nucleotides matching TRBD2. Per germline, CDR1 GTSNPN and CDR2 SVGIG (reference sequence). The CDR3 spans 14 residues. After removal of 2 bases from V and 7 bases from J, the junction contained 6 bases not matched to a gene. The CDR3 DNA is TGTGCCTGGAGTTTCGGGACTAGCACGAATGAGCAGTTCTTC. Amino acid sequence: CAWSFGTSTNEQFF.

This CDR3 is CASSQEVGLAGGKFF. As DNA, the CDR3 is TGTGCCAGCAGCCAAGAAGTGGGACTAGCGGGTGGTAAGTTCTTC. The chain carries TRBV4-2 and TRBJ2-1; TRBD2 matches 12 bases. The V and J ends lost 0 bases and 14 bases, in that order; junction bases with no gene match: 8. The CDR3 runs 15 residues. In germline, CDR1 is LGHNA, CDR2 YNFKEQ.

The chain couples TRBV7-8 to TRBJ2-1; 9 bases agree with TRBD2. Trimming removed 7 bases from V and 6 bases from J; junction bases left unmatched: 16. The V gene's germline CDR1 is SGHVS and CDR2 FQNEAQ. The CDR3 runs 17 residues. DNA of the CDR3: TGTGCCAGCATCCAGCGGGGGGCCCCCGGGCCCCTCAATGAGCAGTTCTTC. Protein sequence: CASIQRGAPGPLNEQFF.

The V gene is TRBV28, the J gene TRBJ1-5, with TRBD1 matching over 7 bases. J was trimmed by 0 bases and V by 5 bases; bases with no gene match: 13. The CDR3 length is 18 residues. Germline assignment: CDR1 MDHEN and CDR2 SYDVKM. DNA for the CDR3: TGTGCCAGCAGTCCTACCAGGGGGAGGGGTGATAGCAATCAGCCCCAGCATTTT. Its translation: CASSPTRGRGDSNQPQHF.